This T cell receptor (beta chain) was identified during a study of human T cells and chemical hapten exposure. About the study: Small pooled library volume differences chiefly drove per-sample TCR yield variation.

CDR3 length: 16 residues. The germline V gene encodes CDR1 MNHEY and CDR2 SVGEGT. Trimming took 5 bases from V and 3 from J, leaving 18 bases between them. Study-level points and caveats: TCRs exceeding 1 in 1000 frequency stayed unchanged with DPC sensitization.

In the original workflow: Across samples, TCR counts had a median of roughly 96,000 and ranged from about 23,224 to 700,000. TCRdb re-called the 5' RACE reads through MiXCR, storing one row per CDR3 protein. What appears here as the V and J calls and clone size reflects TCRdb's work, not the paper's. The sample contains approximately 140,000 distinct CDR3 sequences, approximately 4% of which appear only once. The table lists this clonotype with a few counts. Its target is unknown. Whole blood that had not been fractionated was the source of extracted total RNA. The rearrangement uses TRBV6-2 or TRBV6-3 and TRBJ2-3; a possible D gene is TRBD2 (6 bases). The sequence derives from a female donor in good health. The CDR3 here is CASSGNYGGGTDTQYF. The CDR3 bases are TGTGCCAGCAGTGGAAATTACGGGGGTGGTACAGATACGCAGTATTTT.